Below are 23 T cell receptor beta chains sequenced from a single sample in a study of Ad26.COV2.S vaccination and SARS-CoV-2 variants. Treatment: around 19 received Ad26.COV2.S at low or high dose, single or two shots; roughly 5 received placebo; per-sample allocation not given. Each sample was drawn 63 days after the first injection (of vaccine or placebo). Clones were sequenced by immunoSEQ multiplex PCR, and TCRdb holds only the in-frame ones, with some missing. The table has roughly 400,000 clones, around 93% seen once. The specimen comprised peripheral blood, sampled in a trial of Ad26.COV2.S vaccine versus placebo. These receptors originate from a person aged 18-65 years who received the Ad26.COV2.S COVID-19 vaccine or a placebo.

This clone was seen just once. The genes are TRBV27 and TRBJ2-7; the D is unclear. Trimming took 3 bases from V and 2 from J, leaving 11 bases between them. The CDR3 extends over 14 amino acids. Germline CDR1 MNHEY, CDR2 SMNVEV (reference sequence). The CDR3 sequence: CASSFSYGAYEQYF. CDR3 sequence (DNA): TGTGCCAGCAGTTTTAGCTATGGGGCCTACGAGCAGTACTTC.

CDR3 sequence: CSVEAPGPSTDTQYF. The CDR3, as DNA: TGCAGCGTTGAAGCTCCGGGACCGAGCACAGATACGCAGTATTTT. The chain carries TRBV29-1 and TRBJ2-3; D tentatively reads TRBD1 or TRBD2 (5 bases each). Trimming cost V 1 base and J 0 bases, with 11 bases left between them. From germline, CDR1 is SQVTM and CDR2 ANQGSEA. CDR3 length: 15 amino acids.

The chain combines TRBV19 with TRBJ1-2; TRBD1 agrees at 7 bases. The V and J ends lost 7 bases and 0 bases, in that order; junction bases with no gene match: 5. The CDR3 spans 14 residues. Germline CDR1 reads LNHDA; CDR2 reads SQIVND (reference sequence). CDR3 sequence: CASTRQGTNYGYTF. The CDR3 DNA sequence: TGTGCCAGTACTCGACAGGGAACTAACTATGGCTACACCTTC.

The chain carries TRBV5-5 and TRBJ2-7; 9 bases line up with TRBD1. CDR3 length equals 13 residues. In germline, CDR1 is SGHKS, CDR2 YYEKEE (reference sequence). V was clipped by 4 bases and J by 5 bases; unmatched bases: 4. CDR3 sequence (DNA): TGTGCCAGCAGCCGGGACAGGGCGCACGAGCAGTACTTC. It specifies CASSRDRAHEQYF.

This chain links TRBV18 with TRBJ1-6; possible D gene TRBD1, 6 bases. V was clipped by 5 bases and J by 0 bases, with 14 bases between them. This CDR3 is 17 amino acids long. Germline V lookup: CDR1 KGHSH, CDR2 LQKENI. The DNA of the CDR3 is TGTGCCAGCTCATCGACAGGTCCTCGCTCCTATAATTCACCCCTCCACTTT. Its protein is CASSSTGPRSYNSPLHF.

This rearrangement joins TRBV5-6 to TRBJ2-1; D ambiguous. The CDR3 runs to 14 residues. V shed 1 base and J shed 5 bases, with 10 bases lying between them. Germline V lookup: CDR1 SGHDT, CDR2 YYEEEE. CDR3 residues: CASSLSGGHNEQFF. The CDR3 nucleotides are TGTGCCAGCAGCTTGTCAGGCGGCCACAATGAGCAGTTCTTC.

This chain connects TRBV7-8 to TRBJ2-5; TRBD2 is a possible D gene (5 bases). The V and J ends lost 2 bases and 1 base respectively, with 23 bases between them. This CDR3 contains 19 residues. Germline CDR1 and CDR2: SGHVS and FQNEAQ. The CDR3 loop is CASSLMPPGFKEAQETQYF. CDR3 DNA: TGTGCCAGCAGCTTAATGCCTCCGGGCTTCAAGGAGGCCCAAGAGACCCAGTACTTC.

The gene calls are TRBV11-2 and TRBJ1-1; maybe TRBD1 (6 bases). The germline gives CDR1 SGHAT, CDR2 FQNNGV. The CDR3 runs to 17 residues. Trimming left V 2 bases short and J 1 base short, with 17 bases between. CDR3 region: CASSLSWTVSGNTEAFF. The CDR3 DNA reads TGTGCCAGCAGCTTAAGCTGGACAGTAAGTGGGAACACTGAAGCTTTCTTT.

CDR3 amino acids: CASSTWGLAPTEQFF. The CDR3 coding sequence is TGTGCCAGTAGTACTTGGGGACTAGCGCCTACAGAGCAGTTCTTC. V gene TRBV19 combines with J gene TRBJ2-1; TRBD2 matches 10 bases. This CDR3 is built from 15 residues. The V and J ends lost 4 bases and 10 bases, in that order; junction bases with no gene match: 10. CDR1 and CDR2 (germline): LNHDA, SQIVND (reference sequence).

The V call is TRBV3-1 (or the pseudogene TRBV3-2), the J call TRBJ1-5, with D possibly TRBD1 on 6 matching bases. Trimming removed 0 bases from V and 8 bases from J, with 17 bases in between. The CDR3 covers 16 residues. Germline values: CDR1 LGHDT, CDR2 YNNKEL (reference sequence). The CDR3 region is CASSQDLVQGLEPQHF. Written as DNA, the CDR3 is TGTGCCAGCAGCCAAGATTTGGTACAGGGACTGGAGCCCCAGCATTTT.

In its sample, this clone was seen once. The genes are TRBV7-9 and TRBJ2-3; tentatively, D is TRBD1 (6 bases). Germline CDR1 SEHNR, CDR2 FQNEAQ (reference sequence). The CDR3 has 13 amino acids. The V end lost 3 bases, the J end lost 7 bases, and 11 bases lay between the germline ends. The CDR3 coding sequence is TGTGCCAGCAGCTTCTTAACAGGGAATACGCAGTATTTT. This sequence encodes CASSFLTGNTQYF.

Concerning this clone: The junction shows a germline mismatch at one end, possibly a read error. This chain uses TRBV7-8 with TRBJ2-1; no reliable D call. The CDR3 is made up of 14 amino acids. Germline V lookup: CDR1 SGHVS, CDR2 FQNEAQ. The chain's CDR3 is CASRLGGPYNEQFF. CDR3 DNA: TGTGCCAGCAGATTAGGTGGGCCCTACAATGAGCAGTTCTTC. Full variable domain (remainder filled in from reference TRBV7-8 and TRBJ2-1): GAGVSQSPRYKVAKRGQDVALRCDPISGHVSLFWYQQALGQGPEFLTYFQNEAQLDKSGLPSDRFFAERPEGSVSTLKIQRTQQEDSAVYLCASRLGGPYNEQFFGPGTRLTVL.

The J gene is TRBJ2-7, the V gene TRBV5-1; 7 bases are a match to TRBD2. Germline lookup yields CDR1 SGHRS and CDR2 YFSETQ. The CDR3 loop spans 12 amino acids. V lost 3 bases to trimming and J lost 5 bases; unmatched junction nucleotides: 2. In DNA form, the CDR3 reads TGCGCCAGCAGCTCGACTAGCAACGAGCAGTACTTC. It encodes CASSSTSNEQYF.

CDR3 sequence reads: CASSLRGTGHNTGELFF. CDR3 sequence (DNA): TGTGCCAGCAGTTTGAGGGGGACAGGGCATAACACCGGGGAGCTGTTTTTT. The chain is built from TRBV27 and TRBJ2-2, with 9 bases that match TRBD1. The J segment lost 2 bases and the V segment lost 3 bases, leaving 7 bases of the junction unmatched. The germline gives CDR1 MNHEY, CDR2 SMNVEV (reference sequence). The CDR3 spans 17 residues.

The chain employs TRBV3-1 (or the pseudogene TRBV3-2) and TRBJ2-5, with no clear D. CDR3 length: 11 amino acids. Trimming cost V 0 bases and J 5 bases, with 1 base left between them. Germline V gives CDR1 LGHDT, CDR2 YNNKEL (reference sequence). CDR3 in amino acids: CASSQDETQYF. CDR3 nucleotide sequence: TGTGCCAGCAGCCAAGATGAGACCCAGTACTTC.

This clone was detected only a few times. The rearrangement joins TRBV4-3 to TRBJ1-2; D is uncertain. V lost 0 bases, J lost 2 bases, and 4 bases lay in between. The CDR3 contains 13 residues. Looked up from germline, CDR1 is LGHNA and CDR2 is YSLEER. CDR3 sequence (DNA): TGCGCCAGCAGCCAAGACAGGAACTATGGCTACACCTTC. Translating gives CASSQDRNYGYTF.

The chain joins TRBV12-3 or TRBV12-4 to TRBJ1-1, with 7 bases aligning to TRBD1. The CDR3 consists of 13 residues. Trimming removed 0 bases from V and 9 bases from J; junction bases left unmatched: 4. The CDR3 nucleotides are TGTGCCAGCAGTTTAGCGGCGACAGGGAAAGCTTTCTTT. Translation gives CASSLAATGKAFF.

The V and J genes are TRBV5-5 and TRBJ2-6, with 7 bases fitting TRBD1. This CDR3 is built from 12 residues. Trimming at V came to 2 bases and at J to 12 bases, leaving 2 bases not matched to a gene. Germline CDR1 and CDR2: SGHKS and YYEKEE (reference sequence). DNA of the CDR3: TGTGCCAGCAGCTTACAGGGGACCGTCCTGACTTTC. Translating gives CASSLQGTVLTF.

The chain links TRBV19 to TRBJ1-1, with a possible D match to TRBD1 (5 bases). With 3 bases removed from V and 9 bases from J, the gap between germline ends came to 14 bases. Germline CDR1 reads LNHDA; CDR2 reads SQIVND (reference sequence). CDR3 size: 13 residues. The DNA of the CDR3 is TGTGCCAGTAGTATGGGTGGGCAGGGAAAAGCTTTCTTT. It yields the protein CASSMGGQGKAFF.

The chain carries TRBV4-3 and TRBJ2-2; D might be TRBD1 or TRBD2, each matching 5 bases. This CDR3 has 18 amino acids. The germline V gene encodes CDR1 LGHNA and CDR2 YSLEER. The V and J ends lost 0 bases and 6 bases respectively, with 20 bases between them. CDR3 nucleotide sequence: TGCGCCAGCAGCCAAGATATGGGGGAAGGTCCTAACCCCGGGGAGCTGTTTTTT. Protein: CASSQDMGEGPNPGELFF.

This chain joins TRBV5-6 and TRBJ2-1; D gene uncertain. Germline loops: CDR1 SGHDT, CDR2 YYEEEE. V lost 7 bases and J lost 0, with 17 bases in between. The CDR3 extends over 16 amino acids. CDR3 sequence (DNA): TGTGCCAGCGATACCCGACTGCTGGGCTCCTACAATGAGCAGTTCTTC. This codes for CASDTRLLGSYNEQFF. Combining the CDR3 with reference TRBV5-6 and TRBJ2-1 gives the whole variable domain DAGVTQSPTHLIKTRGQQVTLRCSPKSGHDTVSWYQQALGQGPQFIFQYYEEEERQRGNFPDRFSGHQFPNYSSELNVNALLLGDSALYLCASDTRLLGSYNEQFFGPGTRLTVL.

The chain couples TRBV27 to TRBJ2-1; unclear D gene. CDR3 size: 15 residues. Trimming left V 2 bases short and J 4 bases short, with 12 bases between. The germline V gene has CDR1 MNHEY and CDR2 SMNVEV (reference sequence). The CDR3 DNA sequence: TGTGCCAGCAGTTTAGTTGTAGGCCAATACAATGAGCAGTTCTTC. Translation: CASSLVVGQYNEQFF.

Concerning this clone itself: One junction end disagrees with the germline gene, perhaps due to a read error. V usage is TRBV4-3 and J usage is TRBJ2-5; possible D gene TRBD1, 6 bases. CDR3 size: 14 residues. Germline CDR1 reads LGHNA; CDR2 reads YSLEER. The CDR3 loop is CASSQAYRVAEVHF. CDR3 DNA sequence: TGCGCCAGCAGCCAAGCTTACAGGGTGGCTGAGGTTCACTTC.